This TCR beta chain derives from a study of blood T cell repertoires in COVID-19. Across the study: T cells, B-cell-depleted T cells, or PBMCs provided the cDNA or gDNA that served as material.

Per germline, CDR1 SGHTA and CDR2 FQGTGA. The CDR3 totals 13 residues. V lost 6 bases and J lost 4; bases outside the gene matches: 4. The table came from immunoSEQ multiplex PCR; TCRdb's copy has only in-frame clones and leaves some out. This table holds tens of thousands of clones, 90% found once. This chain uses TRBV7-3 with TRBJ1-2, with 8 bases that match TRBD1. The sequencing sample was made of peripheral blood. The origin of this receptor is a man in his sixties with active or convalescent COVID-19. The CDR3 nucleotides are TGTGCCAGCAGTTCTGGACAGGGCTATGGCTACACCTTC. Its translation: CASSSGQGYGYTF.